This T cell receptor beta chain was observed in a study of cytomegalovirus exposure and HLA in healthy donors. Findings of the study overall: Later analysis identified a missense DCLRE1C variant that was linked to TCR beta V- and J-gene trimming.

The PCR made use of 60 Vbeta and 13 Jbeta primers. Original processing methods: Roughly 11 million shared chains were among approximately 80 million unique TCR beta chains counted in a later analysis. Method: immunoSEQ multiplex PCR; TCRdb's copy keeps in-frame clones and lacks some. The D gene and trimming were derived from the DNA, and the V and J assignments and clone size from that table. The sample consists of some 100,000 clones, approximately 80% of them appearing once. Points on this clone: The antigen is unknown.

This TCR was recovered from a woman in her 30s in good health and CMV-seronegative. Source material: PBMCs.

CDR3: CASHTGLAGGSGELFF. In DNA form, the CDR3 reads TGTGCCAGCCACACGGGACTAGCGGGAGGATCCGGGGAGCTGTTTTTT. This chain joins TRBV18 and TRBJ2-2; 15 nucleotides line up with TRBD2. Per the germline V gene, CDR1 is KGHSH and CDR2 is LQKENI. There are 16 residues in the CDR3. V shed 8 bases and J 6 bases; nucleotides not matched to a gene: 7.